The T cell receptor (beta chain) under discussion was sequenced for a study of OX40 agonist ivuxolimab in advanced cancers. The wider study: Across the patients, intravenous ivuxolimab was delivered every 2 weeks at 0.01 to 10 mg/kg. Two cutaneous melanoma patients and one hepatocellular carcinoma patient, three in all, had partial responses. Participants, around 80% male, averaged roughly 59 years of age, ranging from 23 to 79.

TCRdb keeps only in-frame clones here, not all; method: immunoSEQ multiplex PCR. The data contain some 98,000 clones, around 86% of them seen just once; the ten biggest clones take up just over 0.3%. Between the trimmed V and J ends, which lost 4 bases and 11 bases, there was a span of 23 bases. In germline, CDR1 is SGHDN, CDR2 FVKESK. The CDR3 extends over 15 amino acids. Autoimmune disease history or systemic immunosuppression was exclusionary. V usage is TRBV14 and J usage is TRBJ1-1; D unresolved. Sequences were derived from CD4+ or CD8+ T cells sorted from blood, sampled in a trial of the OX40 agonist ivuxolimab. The clonotype originates from an adult with an advanced solid tumor such as melanoma, head and neck, liver or kidney cancer. The CDR3 DNA reads TGTGCCAGCAGCCGCAAAGGACTGACCCCAATGAGGGCTTTCTTT. Translation gives CASSRKGLTPMRAFF.